One sample yielded the 25 T cell receptor beta chains listed below, sequenced in a study of OX40 agonist ivuxolimab in advanced cancers. The repertoire was sequenced with immunoSEQ multiplex PCR; TCRdb's copy has only in-frame clones and lacks some. This table holds around 100,000 clones, 80% to 90% found once. This specimen was CD4+ or CD8+ T cells sorted from blood, taken in a trial of the OX40 agonist ivuxolimab. Receptors originate from an adult with an advanced solid tumor such as melanoma, head and neck, liver or kidney cancer.

J is TRBJ1-5 and V is TRBV9, with D unresolved. V was trimmed by 4 bases and J by 3 bases, leaving 8 bases between them. The CDR3 length is 13 residues. Per germline, CDR1 SGDLS and CDR2 YYNGEE. CDR3 DNA: TGTGCCAGCAGCAACCAAGACAATCAGCCCCAGCATTTT. Translation gives CASSNQDNQPQHF.

The gene calls are TRBV4-1 and TRBJ1-6, with D possibly matching TRBD1 (5 bases). This CDR3 spans 17 amino acids. V lost 0 bases and J lost 7, with 16 bases in between. Per the germline V gene, CDR1 is MGHRA and CDR2 is YSYEKL. The CDR3: CASSQDGGGGSNSPLHF. DNA for the CDR3: TGCGCCAGCAGCCAAGACGGGGGTGGAGGGTCGAATTCACCCCTCCACTTT.

This clone was picked up one time. The rearrangement joins TRBV30 to TRBJ2-7; D might be TRBD1 or TRBD2, each matching 5 bases. This CDR3 is built from 12 residues. The V end lost 0 bases, the J end lost 5 bases, and 8 bases lay between the germline ends. The germline CDR1 and CDR2 sequences are GTSNPN and SVGIG (reference sequence). CDR3 in amino acids: CAWSVWGNEQYF. CDR3 nucleotides: TGTGCCTGGAGTGTATGGGGGAACGAGCAGTACTTC.

This chain links TRBV7-2 with TRBJ1-2, with a possible D match to TRBD1 (6 bases). V lost 3 bases to trimming and J lost 6 bases, with 8 bases between them. Germline assignment: CDR1 SGHTA and CDR2 FQGNSA. This CDR3 spans 12 amino acids. The CDR3 protein is CASSFSGDGYTF. DNA for the CDR3: TGTGCCAGCAGCTTTTCAGGGGATGGCTACACCTTC.

The rearrangement links TRBV2 to TRBJ1-1; perhaps TRBD1 as D (5 bases). The V gene lost 2 bases and the J gene lost 5 bases, with 15 bases spanning the gap. CDR3 length: 15 residues. Germline CDR1 and CDR2: SNHLY and FYNNEI. CDR3 sequence reads: CASSEFKGYWTEAFF. As DNA, the CDR3 is TGTGCCAGCAGTGAATTCAAGGGGTATTGGACTGAAGCTTTCTTT. The variable domain in full, completed from reference TRBV2 and TRBJ1-1, reads EPEVTQTPSHQVTQMGQEVILRCVPISNHLYFYWYRQILGQKVEFLVSFYNNEISEKSEIFDDQFSVERPDGSNFTLKIRSTKLEDSAMYFCASSEFKGYWTEAFFGQGTRLTVV.

The rearrangement links TRBV19 to TRBJ1-5; D remains unclear. The germline V and J ends were trimmed by 4 bases and 1 base, with 17 bases remaining between them. The CDR3 has 17 amino acids. Per germline, CDR1 LNHDA and CDR2 SQIVND (reference sequence). The CDR3 loop is CASSTLRTGGSNQPQHF. CDR3 DNA sequence: TGTGCCAGTAGTACCTTACGGACGGGAGGGAGCAATCAGCCCCAGCATTTT. The full variable domain, its missing parts supplied by reference TRBV19 and TRBJ1-5, is DGGITQSPKYLFRKEGQNVTLSCEQNLNHDAMYWYRQDPGQGLRLIYYSQIVNDFQKGDIAEGYSVSREKKESFPLTVTSAQKNPTAFYLCASSTLRTGGSNQPQHFGDGTRLSIL.

This clone came up a few times. The chain joins TRBV7-9 to TRBJ1-1; perhaps TRBD1 as D (6 bases). CDR1 SEHNR and CDR2 FQNEAQ come from the germline V gene (reference sequence). Trimming removed 8 bases from V and 7 bases from J, with 17 bases in between. This CDR3 comprises 13 residues. The DNA for the CDR3 is TGTGCCAGCCGAGTAGGGGGAGAGGGTGAAGCTTTCTTT. This translates into CASRVGGEGEAFF.

V usage is TRBV6-5 and J usage is TRBJ1-1; possible D gene TRBD1, 6 bases. The CDR3 runs to 15 residues. Per germline, CDR1 MNHEY and CDR2 SVGAGI. V dropped 6 bases and J dropped 0 bases, with 14 bases sitting between them. CDR3 loop: CASRSGQLMNTEAFF. CDR3 bases: TGTGCCAGCAGGTCCGGACAGCTCATGAACACTGAAGCTTTCTTT.

This rearrangement joins TRBV14 to TRBJ2-7; D ambiguous. The length of the CDR3 is 11 residues. Trimming removed 3 bases from V and 3 bases from J, with 3 bases in between. Germline CDR1 is SGHDN and CDR2 is FVKESK. CDR3 sequence (DNA): TGTGCCAGCAGCCACTTCTACGAGCAGTACTTC. This translates into CASSHFYEQYF.

The rearrangement joins TRBV30 to TRBJ2-5, with TRBD2 matching over 9 bases. The CDR3 contains 16 residues. The germline gives CDR1 GTSNPN, CDR2 SVGIG (reference sequence). Trimming took 0 bases from V and 5 from J; bases not matched to a gene: 10. The CDR3 sequence is CAWSVGASGTGETQYF. The CDR3 coding sequence is TGTGCCTGGAGTGTCGGCGCTAGCGGGACGGGGGAGACCCAGTACTTC. The whole variable domain, remainder taken from reference TRBV30 and TRBJ2-5, is SQTIHQWPATLVQPVGSPLSLECTVEGTSNPNLYWYRQAAGRGLQLLFYSVGIGQISSEVPQNLSASRPQDRQFILSSKKLLLSDSGFYLCAWSVGASGTGETQYFGPGTRLLVL.

The chain links TRBV27 to TRBJ2-1; D is perhaps TRBD2 (7 bases). V was clipped by 5 bases and J by 8 bases, with 19 bases between them. CDR1 and CDR2 (germline): MNHEY, SMNVEV (reference sequence). This CDR3 region has 15 residues. CDR3 sequence: CASSPSEGGLYEQFF. The CDR3 DNA sequence: TGTGCCAGCAGTCCCTCGGAGGGGGGGCTTTATGAGCAGTTCTTC.

The chain uses TRBV5-1 and TRBJ2-1; D might be TRBD1 or TRBD2, each matching 5 bases. Germline-derived CDR1 and CDR2 are SGHRS and YFSETQ. The length of the CDR3 is 17 residues. The ends were cut back, 0 bases at V and 2 bases at J, with 15 bases in the middle. CDR3 sequence (DNA): TGCGCCAGCAGCTTGGCCGGGACCTCGACTGCCTACAATGAGCAGTTCTTC. Translated: CASSLAGTSTAYNEQFF.

The count of this clone is one. This chain's CDR3 is CASSPGTGPYDEQFF. The CDR3, as DNA: TGTGCCAGCAGCCCTGGGACAGGGCCATACGATGAGCAGTTCTTC. This chain connects TRBV11-1 to TRBJ2-1; 9 bases agree with TRBD1. CDR3 length equals 15 residues. Germline V gene sequence: CDR1 SGHAT, CDR2 FQDESV (reference sequence). V gave up 5 bases and J gave up 8 bases; unmatched junction bases: 10. The complete variable domain, with remaining parts taken from reference TRBV11-1 and TRBJ2-1, reads EAEVAQSPRYKITEKSQAVAFWCDPISGHATLYWYRQILGQGPELLVQFQDESVVDDSQLPKDRFSAERLKGVDSTLKIQPAELGDSAMYLCASSPGTGPYDEQFFGPGTRLTVL.

V usage is TRBV7-6 and J usage is TRBJ2-1, with 7 bases fitting TRBD1. In germline, CDR1 is SGHVS, CDR2 FNYEAQ. The CDR3 runs to 17 residues. The junction had 13 bases not matched to a gene; V was cut back by 1 base and J by 7 bases. The CDR3 DNA reads as TGTGCCAGCAGCTTAGAATCCGGGACAGCCATCGTAAATGAGCAGTTCTTC. Translated: CASSLESGTAIVNEQFF.

The chain has TRBV30 and TRBJ2-3, with unresolved D. Germline loops: CDR1 GTSNPN, CDR2 SVGIG (reference sequence). The V end lost 4 bases, the J end lost 0 bases, and 5 bases lay between the germline ends. This CDR3 contains 12 residues. CDR3: CAWTISTDTQYF. The CDR3 bases are TGTGCCTGGACCATTAGCACAGATACGCAGTATTTT.

With respect to this clone: Other nucleotide sequences in the sample specify the same CDR3. The chain employs TRBV14 and TRBJ1-1; D is unresolved. The CDR3 loop spans 14 amino acids. The V gene lost 3 bases and the J gene lost 0 bases, with 8 bases spanning the gap. The germline V gene encodes CDR1 SGHDN and CDR2 FVKESK. The CDR3 nucleotides are TGTGCCAGCAGCCAGGCCGGTATGAACACTGAAGCTTTCTTT. It encodes CASSQAGMNTEAFF.

The chain joins TRBV2 to TRBJ1-1; TRBD1 agrees at 11 bases. Per germline, CDR1 SNHLY and CDR2 FYNNEI. Trimming at V came to 6 bases and at J to 4 bases, leaving 10 bases not matched to a gene. The CDR3 sequence is 16 residues long. CDR3 DNA: TGTGCCAGCAGAGGACAGGGGGCAGGATACGGCACTGAAGCTTTCTTT. Its translation is CASRGQGAGYGTEAFF.

V and J are TRBV6-5 and TRBJ2-5; TRBD1 matches at 11 bases. Per germline, CDR1 MNHEY and CDR2 SVGAGI. The CDR3 is made up of 16 amino acids. J was trimmed by 6 bases and V by 0 bases; bases with no gene match: 6. This chain's CDR3 is CASSYSGQGVTKTQYF. The CDR3 DNA follows: TGTGCCAGCAGTTACTCGGGACAGGGGGTAACAAAGACCCAGTACTTC.

The CDR3: CASSVSAPYNEQFF. The CDR3 nucleotides are TGTGCCAGCAGTGTTAGCGCGCCCTACAATGAGCAGTTCTTC. The chain links TRBV6-1 to TRBJ2-1, with TRBD2 as a possible D gene (5 bases). Looked up from germline, CDR1 is MNHNS and CDR2 is SASEGT. CDR3 length: 14 residues. V gave up 4 bases and J gave up 2 bases, with 9 bases separating them.

The rearrangement uses TRBV5-6 and TRBJ2-7, with no clear D. The germline gives CDR1 SGHDT, CDR2 YYEEEE. The CDR3 is 13 residues long. V was clipped by 2 bases and J by 3 bases, with 9 bases between them. CDR3 amino acids: CASSLDSYYEQYF. CDR3 in DNA: TGTGCCAGCAGCTTAGACTCCTACTACGAGCAGTACTTC.

V gene TRBV15 combines with J gene TRBJ2-5; 9 bases are a match to TRBD1. V lost 0 bases to trimming and J lost 2 bases; unmatched junction nucleotides: 4. CDR3 length equals 16 residues. Germline-derived CDR1 and CDR2 are LNHNV and YYDKDF (reference sequence). This CDR3 is CATSRDWDREQETQYF. The CDR3 bases are TGTGCCACCAGCAGAGATTGGGACAGGGAACAAGAGACCCAGTACTTC. The full variable domain, completed using reference TRBV15 and TRBJ2-5, is DAMVIQNPRYQVTQFGKPVTLSCSQTLNHNVMYWYQQKSSQAPKLLFHYYDKDFNNEADTPDNFQSRRPNTSFCFLDIRSPGLGDTAMYLCATSRDWDREQETQYFGPGTRLLVL.

Here the CDR3 reads CASQTLDYPRGEQYF. CDR3 DNA sequence: TGCGCCAGCCAAACTTTGGACTACCCCCGTGGAGAGCAGTACTTC. The chain links TRBV5-1 to TRBJ2-7; D is perhaps TRBD2 (6 bases). This CDR3 has 15 residues. The germline V gene has CDR1 SGHRS and CDR2 YFSETQ. Trimming shortened V by 7 bases and J by 7 bases, and 24 bases separated the two germline ends. Full variable domain (missing parts from reference TRBV5-1 and TRBJ2-7): KAGVTQTPRYLIKTRGQQVTLSCSPISGHRSVSWYQQTPGQGLQFLFEYFSETQRNKGNFPGRFSGRQFSNSRSEMNVSTLELGDSALYLCASQTLDYPRGEQYFGPGTRLTVT.

The chain recombines TRBV4-3 with TRBJ2-3; D gene uncertain. CDR1 and CDR2 (germline): LGHNA, YSLEER. V lost 4 bases and J 3 bases, leaving 8 bases between the germline ends. CDR3 length equals 13 residues. The CDR3 DNA follows: TGCGCCAGCAGCCTGGGGATGACAGATACGCAGTATTTT. Encoded protein: CASSLGMTDTQYF.

CDR3 nucleotide sequence: TGTGCCAGCAGCTTGGGACTAGCGAACACCGGGGAGCTGTTTTTT. It encodes CASSLGLANTGELFF. This rearrangement joins TRBV7-3 to TRBJ2-2, with 8 bases lining up with TRBD2. Germline assignment: CDR1 SGHTA and CDR2 FQGTGA. Trimming removed 3 bases from V and 0 bases from J; junction bases left unmatched: 0. CDR3 length: 15 amino acids.

V gene TRBV19 combines with J gene TRBJ2-3; 10 positions agree with TRBD2. The CDR3 is 18 amino acids. Germline V CDR1 and CDR2: LNHDA, SQIVND (reference sequence). The V gene end was trimmed by 5 bases and the J gene end by 4 bases; junction bases not matched to a gene: 15. The CDR3 loop reads CASSVSSGGQTKSDTQYF. The CDR3 nucleotides read TGTGCCAGTAGTGTTTCTAGCGGGGGCCAGACGAAGTCAGATACGCAGTATTTT.